The T cell receptor beta chain under discussion was sequenced for a study of cytomegalovirus exposure and HLA in healthy donors. The PCR had 60 Vbeta and 13 Jbeta primers. Libraries were prepared by immunoSEQ multiplex PCR; TCRdb keeps only in-frame clonotypes and omits some of them. The sample lists under 120,000 clones; 65% to 80% were seen once. V was shortened by 3 bases and J by 7 bases, with 19 bases between the two germline ends. In germline, CDR1 is LGHNA, CDR2 YSLEER. The CDR3 is 16 amino acids. Specimen: PBMCs. The clonotype comes from a female donor in good health and CMV-seropositive. This sequence joins TRBV4-3 and TRBJ1-3; D might be TRBD1 (5 bases). The CDR3 here is CASSQEGRASGNTIYF. The CDR3 DNA sequence: TGCGCCAGCAGCCAGGAGGGACGAGCCTCGGGCAACACCATATATTTT.